This TCR beta chain was documented in a study of T cells in Graves' hyperthyroidism and ophthalmopathy. General observations from the study: Blood also contained most expanded thyroid clonotypes above 0.001.

The CDR3 covers 16 residues. Germline V gene lookup returns CDR1 SGDLS and CDR2 YYNGEE. Trimming cost V 3 bases and J 1 base, with 16 bases left between them. Worth noting for this clonotype: Its antigen is unidentified.

Amplification yielded TCR beta CDR3 regions, with RNA transcripts as the source. Primed by the HTBI set, a first-round RT-PCR was run on the TCR CDR3. Each CDR3 protein gets one entry after TCRdb re-called the multiplex PCR reads with MiXCR. The repertoire holds about 680,000 distinct CDR3 sequences, with 35% as singletons. Sequenced input: blood. This chain links TRBV9 with TRBJ2-5; a possible D gene is TRBD1 (6 bases). This clonotype was obtained from a woman between 35 and 50 years old with Graves' hyperthyroidism. The CDR3 here is CASSAGPGQTQETQYF. The CDR3 coding sequence is TGTGCCAGCAGCGCAGGACCGGGACAAACCCAAGAGACCCAGTACTTC.